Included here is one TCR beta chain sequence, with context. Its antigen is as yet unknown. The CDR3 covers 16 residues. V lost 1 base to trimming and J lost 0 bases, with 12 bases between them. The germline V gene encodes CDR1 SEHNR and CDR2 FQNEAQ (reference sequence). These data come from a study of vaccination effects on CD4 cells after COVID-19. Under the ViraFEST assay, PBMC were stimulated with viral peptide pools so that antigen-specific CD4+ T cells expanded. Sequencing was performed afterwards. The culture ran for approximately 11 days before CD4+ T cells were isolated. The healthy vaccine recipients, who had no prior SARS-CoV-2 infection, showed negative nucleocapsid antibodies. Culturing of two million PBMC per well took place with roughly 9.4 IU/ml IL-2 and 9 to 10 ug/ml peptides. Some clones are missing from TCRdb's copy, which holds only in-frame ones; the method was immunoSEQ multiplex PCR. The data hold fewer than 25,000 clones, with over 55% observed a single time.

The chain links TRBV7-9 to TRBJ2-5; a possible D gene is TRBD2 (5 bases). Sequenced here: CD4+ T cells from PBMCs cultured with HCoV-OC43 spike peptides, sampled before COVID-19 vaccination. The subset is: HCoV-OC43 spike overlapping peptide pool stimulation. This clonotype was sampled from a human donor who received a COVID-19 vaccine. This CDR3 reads CASSLGSASYQETQYF. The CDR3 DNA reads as TGTGCCAGCAGCTTAGGGTCGGCTAGCTACCAAGAGACCCAGTACTTC.